Detailed here is one T cell receptor (beta chain). Patients had resection in Japan or China between the mid-2010s and the late 2010s. Repertoires were generated with immunoSEQ multiplex PCR, while TCRdb's copy carries only in-frame clones and drops some. The table includes some 9,200 clones, 75% to 80% detected once. This sample was taken from a study of immune evolution from preneoplasia to lung adenocarcinoma. The CDR3 extends over 14 amino acids. Trimming took off 2 bases at V and 5 bases at J, with 10 bases between the two ends. The V gene's germline CDR1 is MNHNY and CDR2 SVGAGI (reference sequence).

The rearrangement joins TRBV6-6 to TRBJ1-5, with D unclear. Sequenced sample: FFPE lung adenocarcinoma in situ tissue. The TCR comes from a person aged 80 or over with lung adenocarcinoma. CDR3 protein: CASSYPEIYQPQHF. The CDR3, as DNA: TGTGCCAGCAGTTACCCAGAAATATATCAGCCCCAGCATTTT.